The rows below give T cell receptor beta chains drawn from one sample of a study of PD-1 blockade in classical Hodgkin lymphoma. Libraries were prepared by immunoSEQ multiplex PCR; TCRdb keeps only in-frame clonotypes and omits some of them. The table has about 11,000 clones, about 70% seen once; the top ten hold about 26%. The source material was peripheral blood mononuclear cells (PBMCs), sampled at baseline. Every receptor here comes from a human donor with classical Hodgkin lymphoma. The conserved cysteine and the conserved F or W are not part of the CDR3 here. Only part of the rows carry a size: once, few, many, or a class if the clone is expanded.

cdr3_aa j_call v_call clone_size
ASSPGFEGIYNEQF TRBJ2-1 TRBV7-9 once
AISLAGGNYEQY TRBJ2-7 TRBV10-3 NA
ASSGALNTEAF TRBJ1-1 TRBV18 NA
ASSPGTSGSNEQF TRBJ2-1 TRBV14 NA
ASSFNVGGERADTQY TRBJ2-3 TRBV5-1 NA
ASSAVQGVQTQY TRBJ2-5 TRBV25-1 few
ASSPQGSILDTQY TRBJ2-3 TRBV18 NA
ASSTWDRVDNEQF TRBJ2-1 TRBV28 NA
ASSYGLASKQY TRBJ2-7 TRBV6-5 NA
ASSKDRGLPEAF TRBJ1-1 TRBV21-1 few
ATSREGQGAYEQY TRBJ2-7 TRBV15 NA
SVGVGYGYT TRBJ1-2 TRBV29-1 few
ASKETGGASGELF TRBJ2-2 TRBV6-5 NA
ASSEPGRQRTDTQY TRBJ2-3 TRBV2 few
ASSTSTGDQPQH TRBJ1-5 TRBV2 NA
ASSPGTSGSYEQY TRBJ2-7 TRBV9 NA